This paragraph reports one T cell receptor beta chain. Germline CDR1 is SGHTA and CDR2 is FQGNSA. V was trimmed by 0 bases and J by 5 bases, leaving 13 bases between them. The CDR3 contains 15 residues. This entry belongs to a study of T cell responses to AZD1222 COVID-19 vaccine. Clones were sequenced by immunoSEQ multiplex PCR, and TCRdb holds only the in-frame ones, with some missing. The sample has approximately 110,000 clones, approximately 96% seen once; the top ten hold 2% to 2.5%. The V and J genes are TRBV7-2 and TRBJ1-2; a weak D match, TRBD1 (6 bases). Material: peripheral blood, obtained on day 0 of AZD1222 vaccination. The receptor was isolated from an adult in good health. Written as DNA, the CDR3 is TGTGCCAGCAGCTTAGCGCAGGGGCAAGGGTATGGCTACACCTTC. It specifies CASSLAQGQGYGYTF. Filled out from reference TRBV7-2 and TRBJ1-2, the complete variable domain reads GAGVSQSPSNKVTEKGKDVELRCDPISGHTALYWYRQSLGQGLEFLIYFQGNSAPDKSGLPSDRFSAERTGGSVSTLTIQRTQQEDSAVYLCASSLAQGQGYGYTFGSGTRLTVV.